The present TCR beta chain was sequenced within a study of CD8+ T cells in alopecia areata. This sample's treatment: oral pan-JAK inhibitor, 5-10 mg twice daily. V was shortened by 1 base and J by 4 bases, with 7 bases between the two germline ends. The germline V gene has CDR1 SEHNR and CDR2 FQNEAQ (reference sequence). The CDR3 is made up of 13 amino acids. TCR sequencing used cDNA made by reverse transcription of extracted RNA. Repertoires were generated with immunoSEQ multiplex PCR, while TCRdb's copy carries only in-frame clones and drops some. The sample lists 270,000 or so clones; roughly 64% were seen once.

The clonotype was recovered from a human donor with alopecia areata. V and J are TRBV7-9 and TRBJ1-2; D is undetermined. Material: CD4+ T cells sorted from blood, obtained at week 24, from a patient treated with tofacitinib. CDR3 nucleotides: TGTGCCAGCAGCTTAGGTACCGGCTATGGCTACACCTTC. As protein: CASSLGTGYGYTF.